This is a list of T cell receptor beta chains from one sample in a study of immune heterogeneity within non-small cell lung tumors. MiXCR, applied by TCRdb to the multiplex PCR reads, yields one record per CDR3 protein. The sample consists of some 31,000 distinct CDR3 sequences, 28% of them appearing once. The sequenced sample was lung tumor tissue. The receptors come from a man aged 35 to 55 with non-small cell lung cancer. Each CDR3 is given with its conserved first and last residue. A D gene is named only where the DNA matches it firmly. Where a row states a size, it is once, few, many or the class of an expanded clone; other rows omit it.

v_call: TRBV11-3; clone_size: .; d_call: TRBD2; j_call: TRBJ2-1; cdr3_nt: TGTGCCAGCAGCCGAGGACTAGCGAGAGGGCCGCGGAATGAGCAGTTCTTC; cdr3_aa: CASSRGLARGPRNEQFF
v_call: TRBV5-1; clone_size: .; d_call: .; j_call: TRBJ1-1; cdr3_nt: TGCGCCAGTAAGGGGCAGGGAGGCCCGCACACTGAAGCTTTCTTT; cdr3_aa: CASKGQGGPHTEAFF
v_call: TRBV10-2; clone_size: few; d_call: TRBD2; j_call: TRBJ2-1; cdr3_nt: TGCGCCAGCAGTAGCGGGAGTGAGCAGTTCTTC; cdr3_aa: CASSSGSEQFF
v_call: TRBV7-2; clone_size: .; d_call: .; j_call: TRBJ1-1; cdr3_nt: TGTGCCAGCAGACCCCGGTTGGGCGGGAGCACTCAAGCTTTCTTT; cdr3_aa: CASRPRLGGSTQAFF
v_call: TRBV10-3; clone_size: .; d_call: TRBD1; j_call: TRBJ2-3; cdr3_nt: TGTGCCATCAGCGGGACAGGGGGCCAATACCGCACAGATACGCAGTATTTT; cdr3_aa: CAISGTGGQYRTDTQYF
v_call: TRBV5-4; clone_size: .; d_call: .; j_call: TRBJ2-7; cdr3_nt: TGTGCCAGCAGCCCGGAGGCCGGGACCTACGAGCAGTACTTC; cdr3_aa: CASSPEAGTYEQYF
v_call: TRBV7-6; clone_size: once; d_call: .; j_call: TRBJ1-1; cdr3_nt: TGTGCCAGCAGCCCCGGCCCCTTTCGCCTCAGGACTGAAGCTTTCTTT; cdr3_aa: CASSPGPFRLRTEAFF
v_call: TRBV20-1; clone_size: few; d_call: .; j_call: TRBJ2-7; cdr3_nt: TGCAGTGCTAGAGATGGGGCCCACTACGAGCAGTACTTC; cdr3_aa: CSARDGAHYEQYF
v_call: TRBV6-2/TRBV6-3; clone_size: .; d_call: .; j_call: TRBJ2-2; cdr3_nt: TGTGCCAGCAGTTACAGGTACTTGACCGGGGAGCTGTTTTTT; cdr3_aa: CASSYRYLTGELFF
v_call: TRBV29-1; clone_size: .; d_call: TRBD2; j_call: TRBJ2-1; cdr3_nt: TGCAGCGTTTCCCGTTCGGGCGGGAGGATTTACAATGAGCAGTTCTTC; cdr3_aa: CSVSRSGGRIYNEQFF
v_call: TRBV29-1; clone_size: .; d_call: .; j_call: TRBJ1-1; cdr3_nt: TGCAGCGTTGTAGTCGGAGAGGGAGGAACTGAAGCTTTCTTT; cdr3_aa: CSVVVGEGGTEAFF
v_call: TRBV20-1; clone_size: many; d_call: .; j_call: TRBJ2-1; cdr3_nt: TGCAGTGCTAGTAGCGGCAATCGGGAGCAGTTCTTC; cdr3_aa: CSASSGNREQFF
v_call: TRBV13; clone_size: once; d_call: TRBD1; j_call: TRBJ2-5; cdr3_nt: TGTGCCAGCAGCTTAAGGGGGCGGGCAATCGAGACCCAGTACTTC; cdr3_aa: CASSLRGRAIETQYF
v_call: TRBV7-9; clone_size: .; d_call: .; j_call: TRBJ2-1; cdr3_nt: TGTGCCAGCAGCTTAGCGTTAGTATCTGGTGAGCAGTTCTTC; cdr3_aa: CASSLALVSGEQFF
v_call: TRBV30; clone_size: few; d_call: .; j_call: TRBJ2-6; cdr3_nt: TGTGCCTGGAGTGTAGACGCTGGGGCCAACGTCCTGACTTTC; cdr3_aa: CAWSVDAGANVLTF
v_call: TRBV9; clone_size: many; d_call: .; j_call: TRBJ2-7; cdr3_nt: TGTGCCAGCAGCGTAGGGACTAACTCCTACGAGCAGTACTTC; cdr3_aa: CASSVGTNSYEQYF
v_call: TRBV10-1; clone_size: many; d_call: .; j_call: TRBJ2-7; cdr3_nt: TGCGCCAGCACAGGCTGCCCTCAGATCGGGATTTCTAAACGATACGAGCAGTACTTC; cdr3_aa: CASTGCPQIGISKRYEQYF
v_call: TRBV30; clone_size: few; d_call: .; j_call: TRBJ2-5; cdr3_nt: TGTGCCTGGAGTGGACTAGTACAAGAGACCCAGTACTTC; cdr3_aa: CAWSGLVQETQYF
v_call: TRBV19; clone_size: .; d_call: TRBD1; j_call: TRBJ2-7; cdr3_nt: TGTGCCAGTAGTGTTCCGGGACAGGGGAACCACGAGCAGTACTTC; cdr3_aa: CASSVPGQGNHEQYF
v_call: TRBV20-1; clone_size: many; d_call: .; j_call: TRBJ1-5; cdr3_nt: TGCAGTGCTAGTGCCGGTGGGGTAGGTCAGCCCCAGCATTTT; cdr3_aa: CSASAGGVGQPQHF
v_call: TRBV11-2; clone_size: .; d_call: .; j_call: TRBJ2-3; cdr3_nt: TGTGCCAGCAGCCTGGGACTTACAGATACGCAGTATTTT; cdr3_aa: CASSLGLTDTQYF
v_call: TRBV2; clone_size: medium-sized; d_call: .; j_call: TRBJ2-7; cdr3_nt: TGTGCCAGCAGTATCCGGGCCTCCTACGAGCAGTACTTC; cdr3_aa: CASSIRASYEQYF
v_call: TRBV5-1; clone_size: many; d_call: TRBD1; j_call: TRBJ2-7; cdr3_nt: TGCGCCAGCAGCTTGGCGTTTGGACAGGGGATAAGGGAGCAGTACTTC; cdr3_aa: CASSLAFGQGIREQYF
v_call: TRBV19; clone_size: many; d_call: TRBD1; j_call: TRBJ1-2; cdr3_nt: TGTGCCAGTAGTGTAAAAGGGACAGGTACTAACTATGGCTACACCTTC; cdr3_aa: CASSVKGTGTNYGYTF
v_call: TRBV11-1; clone_size: few; d_call: TRBD1; j_call: TRBJ2-7; cdr3_nt: TGTGCCAGCAGCTTAGGCCGGGACAGGGGGTACGAGCAGTACTTC; cdr3_aa: CASSLGRDRGYEQYF
v_call: TRBV6-1; clone_size: many; d_call: .; j_call: TRBJ1-5; cdr3_nt: TGTGCCAGCACCCTGAGGGTTTGGAACAATCAGCCCCAGCATTTT; cdr3_aa: CASTLRVWNNQPQHF
v_call: TRBV10-3; clone_size: many; d_call: .; j_call: TRBJ1-2; cdr3_nt: TGTGCCATCGGGGAGGGCCATGGCTACACCTTC; cdr3_aa: CAIGEGHGYTF
v_call: TRBV20-1; clone_size: few; d_call: .; j_call: TRBJ1-1; cdr3_nt: TGCAGTGCGCCTGAGCGAGGGACTGAAGCTTTCTTT; cdr3_aa: CSAPERGTEAFF
v_call: TRBV11-2; clone_size: .; d_call: TRBD2; j_call: TRBJ2-3; cdr3_nt: TGTGCCAGCAGCAAACAGGGACTAGGCGTCGCAGATACGCAGTATTTT; cdr3_aa: CASSKQGLGVADTQYF
v_call: TRBV5-4; clone_size: .; d_call: .; j_call: TRBJ1-6; cdr3_nt: TGTGCCAGCAGCTTGGTTGGGAATTCACCCCTCCACTTT; cdr3_aa: CASSLVGNSPLHF
v_call: TRBV20-1; clone_size: medium-sized; d_call: TRBD2; j_call: TRBJ2-7; cdr3_nt: TGCAGTGCTAGAGAAGGGACTAGCGGCTACGAGCAGTACTTC; cdr3_aa: CSAREGTSGYEQYF
v_call: TRBV18; clone_size: .; d_call: .; j_call: TRBJ2-1; cdr3_nt: TGTGACAGCTCACCTGCGGGGGCGGGTGAGCAGTTCTTC; cdr3_aa: CDSSPAGAGEQFF
v_call: TRBV12-3/TRBV12-4; clone_size: .; d_call: .; j_call: TRBJ1-1; cdr3_nt: TGTGCCAGCAGTTTGAGACACTTGAAAAGTGAAGCTTTCTTT; cdr3_aa: CASSLRHLKSEAFF
v_call: TRBV27; clone_size: many; d_call: .; j_call: TRBJ2-7; cdr3_nt: TGTGCCAGCATCTCAACCGATACCTACGAGCAGTACTTC; cdr3_aa: CASISTDTYEQYF
v_call: TRBV19; clone_size: many; d_call: TRBD1; j_call: TRBJ1-5; cdr3_nt: TGTGCCAGTACCCCGACAGGGTCTAGTCGTCAGCCCCAGCATTTT; cdr3_aa: CASTPTGSSRQPQHF
v_call: TRBV7-2; clone_size: many; d_call: TRBD2; j_call: TRBJ2-1; cdr3_nt: TGTGCCAGCAGCCAGAACGGACTAGCCGGTTACAATGAGCAGTTCTTC; cdr3_aa: CASSQNGLAGYNEQFF
v_call: TRBV5-6; clone_size: .; d_call: .; j_call: TRBJ2-7; cdr3_nt: TGTGCCAGCAGCTTGTTCCCGAAAGCTTCCTACGAGCAGTACTTC; cdr3_aa: CASSLFPKASYEQYF
v_call: TRBV7-2; clone_size: many; d_call: TRBD1; j_call: TRBJ1-5; cdr3_nt: TGTGCCAGCAGCTCGGGACAGACTACCGGGCCCCAGCATTTT; cdr3_aa: CASSSGQTTGPQHF
v_call: TRBV9; clone_size: .; d_call: .; j_call: TRBJ1-1; cdr3_nt: TGTGCCAGCAGCCATATGGACGGTCAGAACACTGAAGCTTTCTTT; cdr3_aa: CASSHMDGQNTEAFF
v_call: TRBV24-1; clone_size: many; d_call: .; j_call: TRBJ2-1; cdr3_nt: TGTGCCACCAGTGACCCGGGACACGGGAATGAGCAGTTCTTC; cdr3_aa: CATSDPGHGNEQFF
v_call: TRBV13; clone_size: .; d_call: TRBD2; j_call: TRBJ2-7; cdr3_nt: TGTGCCAGCAGCGAAAAAACTAGCGGGAGGGCCTCCTACGAGCAGTACTTC; cdr3_aa: CASSEKTSGRASYEQYF
v_call: TRBV6-2/TRBV6-3; clone_size: many; d_call: .; j_call: TRBJ1-1; cdr3_nt: TGTGCCAGCAGGGACACGAACACTGAAGCTTTCTTT; cdr3_aa: CASRDTNTEAFF
v_call: TRBV27; clone_size: many; d_call: .; j_call: TRBJ2-2; cdr3_nt: TGTGCCAGCAGGGGACTTAACACCGGGGAGCTGTTTTTT; cdr3_aa: CASRGLNTGELFF
v_call: TRBV27; clone_size: many; d_call: TRBD2; j_call: TRBJ2-1; cdr3_nt: TGTGCCAGCAGTTTCTCGCGGGAGGACTACAATGAGCAGTTCTTC; cdr3_aa: CASSFSREDYNEQFF
v_call: TRBV29-1; clone_size: .; d_call: .; j_call: TRBJ2-1; cdr3_nt: TGCAGCGTCGTCGAAACTAATGAGCAGTTCTTC; cdr3_aa: CSVVETNEQFF
v_call: TRBV12-3/TRBV12-4; clone_size: .; d_call: .; j_call: TRBJ2-5; cdr3_nt: TGTGCCAGCAGTTCCGTCCCAGGGGCACAGACCCAGTACTTC; cdr3_aa: CASSSVPGAQTQYF
v_call: TRBV5-1; clone_size: many; d_call: .; j_call: TRBJ2-5; cdr3_nt: TGCGCCAGCAGCCACCAGGGGGAGACCCAGTACTTC; cdr3_aa: CASSHQGETQYF
v_call: TRBV19; clone_size: many; d_call: .; j_call: TRBJ1-1; cdr3_nt: TGTGCCAGTAGCCCTACCCGGGTGGGGTTGAGTTTCTTT; cdr3_aa: CASSPTRVGLSFF
v_call: TRBV5-8; clone_size: once; d_call: .; j_call: TRBJ2-3; cdr3_nt: TGTGCCATCAGCCCGGAGGCAGTGCGGTATACGCAGTATTTT; cdr3_aa: CAISPEAVRYTQYF
v_call: TRBV4-2; clone_size: .; d_call: TRBD2; j_call: TRBJ2-1; cdr3_nt: TGTGCCAGCAGCCAAAGGTCGGGACTACCCTTTCGGGGATACGATGAGCAGTTCTTC; cdr3_aa: CASSQRSGLPFRGYDEQFF
v_call: TRBV5-4; clone_size: few; d_call: TRBD1; j_call: TRBJ2-1; cdr3_nt: TGTGCCAGCAGCCTTGGGACAGGCAATGAGCAGTTCTTC; cdr3_aa: CASSLGTGNEQFF
v_call: TRBV19; clone_size: .; d_call: TRBD2; j_call: TRBJ2-4; cdr3_nt: TGTGCCAGTAGTCCTAGCGGGAGGTTTACCAAAAACATTCAGTACTTC; cdr3_aa: CASSPSGRFTKNIQYF
v_call: TRBV2; clone_size: many; d_call: .; j_call: TRBJ1-2; cdr3_nt: TGTGCCAGCAGTGACAGCAGGGGCTCAGGTGGCTACACCTTC; cdr3_aa: CASSDSRGSGGYTF
v_call: TRBV4-2; clone_size: .; d_call: TRBD2; j_call: TRBJ2-2; cdr3_nt: TGTGACAGCAGCCCTACTAGCGACCACACCGGGGAGCTGTTTTTT; cdr3_aa: CDSSPTSDHTGELFF
v_call: TRBV20-1; clone_size: .; d_call: TRBD2; j_call: TRBJ2-3; cdr3_nt: TGCAGTCCTAGAGAGGCTAGCGGGGTCACAGATACGCAGTATTTT; cdr3_aa: CSPREASGVTDTQYF
v_call: TRBV19; clone_size: many; d_call: .; j_call: TRBJ2-1; cdr3_nt: TGTGCCAGTAGTATCGGTCAGGGGAGGAATGAGCAGTTCTTC; cdr3_aa: CASSIGQGRNEQFF
v_call: TRBV10-3; clone_size: .; d_call: TRBD1; j_call: TRBJ1-1; cdr3_nt: TGTGCCATCGGACGCCAGGGGGCAGGCACTGAAGCTTTCTTT; cdr3_aa: CAIGRQGAGTEAFF
v_call: TRBV28; clone_size: many; d_call: TRBD1; j_call: TRBJ2-2; cdr3_nt: TGTGCCAGCAGTTTATCCCGGACAGGGAATCCCGGGGAGCTGTTTTTT; cdr3_aa: CASSLSRTGNPGELFF
v_call: TRBV11-3; clone_size: .; d_call: TRBD2; j_call: TRBJ2-1; cdr3_nt: TGTGCCAGCAGCGGTAGGACTAGCGGGAGGGCCGGCGAGGAGCAGTTCTTC; cdr3_aa: CASSGRTSGRAGEEQFF